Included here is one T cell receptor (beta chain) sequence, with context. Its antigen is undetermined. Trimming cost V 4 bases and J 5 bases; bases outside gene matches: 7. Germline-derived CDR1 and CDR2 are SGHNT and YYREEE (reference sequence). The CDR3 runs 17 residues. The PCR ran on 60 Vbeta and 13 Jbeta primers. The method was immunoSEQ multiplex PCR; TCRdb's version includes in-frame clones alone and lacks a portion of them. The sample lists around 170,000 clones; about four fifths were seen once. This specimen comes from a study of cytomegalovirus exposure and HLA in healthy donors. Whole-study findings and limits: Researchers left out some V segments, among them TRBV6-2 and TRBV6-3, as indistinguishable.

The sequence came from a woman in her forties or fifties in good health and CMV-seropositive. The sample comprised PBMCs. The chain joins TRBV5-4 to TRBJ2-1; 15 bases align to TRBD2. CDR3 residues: CASSAGLAGGGDNEQFF. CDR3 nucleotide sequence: TGTGCCAGCAGCGCCGGACTAGCGGGAGGGGGAGACAATGAGCAGTTCTTC.